The rows below give T cell receptor beta chains drawn from one sample of a study of blood T cell repertoires in COVID-19. Profiled with immunoSEQ multiplex PCR; TCRdb holds only in-frame clones, not every one. The repertoire holds about 32,000 clones, with around 91% as singletons. Sample: peripheral blood. Source of these receptors: a man between 70 and 80 years old with active or convalescent COVID-19. The CDR3 runs from the conserved cysteine through the conserved F or W. D genes are given only for firm matches. A clone size is listed for some rows: how often the clone was seen (once, few, many), or a class if it is expanded.

V gene	D gene	J gene	clone size	CDR3 protein	CDR3 DNA
TRBV5-1	TRBD2	TRBJ2-3	.	CASSPGAGVGTDTQYF	TGCGCCAGCAGCCCGGGTGCGGGGGTTGGCACAGATACGCAGTATTTT
TRBV19	.	TRBJ1-1	.	CASSFRKTGYTEAFF	TGTGCCAGTAGTTTCAGAAAAACAGGGTACACTGAAGCTTTCTTT
TRBV21-1	.	TRBJ1-1	.	CASSKRGRGTEAFF	TGTGCCAGCAGCAAACGGGGCAGGGGGACTGAAGCTTTCTTT
TRBV5-1	TRBD1	TRBJ1-2	.	CASSLGDRDYYGYTF	TGCGCCAGCAGCTTGGGAGACAGGGATTACTATGGCTACACCTTC
TRBV6-1	TRBD1	TRBJ1-1	.	CASSEAQGAGTEAFF	TGTGCCAGCAGTGAAGCTCAGGGGGCCGGCACTGAAGCTTTCTTT
TRBV29-1	.	TRBJ2-3	.	CSVGRVGDTQYF	TGCAGCGTTGGCAGGGTAGGAGATACGCAGTATTTT
TRBV6-1	.	TRBJ1-6	.	CASSDSQGANSPLHF	TGTGCCAGCAGTGATTCACAGGGCGCTAATTCACCCCTCCACTTT
TRBV5-1	.	TRBJ1-2	.	CASSPLVGASNYGYTF	TGCGCCAGCAGCCCTCTTGTTGGGGCCTCTAACTATGGCTACACCTTC
TRBV15	.	TRBJ1-2	.	CATSRANYGYTF	TGTGCCACCAGCAGGGCCAACTATGGCTACACCTTC
TRBV19	.	TRBJ1-3	.	CASSASGNTIYF	TGTGCCAGTAGTGCGTCCGGAAACACCATATATTTT
TRBV6-6	.	TRBJ1-1	.	CASSYAESEAFF	TGTGCCAGCAGTTACGCTGAGTCTGAAGCTTTCTTT
TRBV6-2/TRBV6-3	TRBD1	TRBJ2-7	once	CASSRWTGGAGYEQYF	TGTGCCAGCAGTCGATGGACAGGGGGTGCGGGATACGAGCAGTACTTC
TRBV29-1	.	TRBJ1-4	.	CSVALGTSTNEKLFF	TGCAGCGTTGCCCTGGGCACCTCAACTAATGAAAAACTGTTTTTT
TRBV28	.	TRBJ1-2	.	CASSLASNYGYTF	TGTGCCAGCAGTTTAGCCAGTAACTATGGCTACACCTTC
TRBV28	.	TRBJ1-1	.	CASREDGLNTEAFF	TGTGCCAGCAGGGAAGACGGGTTGAACACTGAAGCTTTCTTT
TRBV5-1	TRBD2	TRBJ2-1	.	CASSRGLANEQFF	TGCGCCAGCAGTCGCGGACTAGCCAATGAGCAGTTCTTC
TRBV7-9	.	TRBJ2-1	.	CASSLALDWLALNNEQFF	TGTGCCAGCAGCTTAGCACTCGATTGGCTAGCACTCAACAATGAGCAGTTCTTC
TRBV4-2	TRBD1	TRBJ1-2	.	CASSQVPGGLSRGYTF	TGTGCCAGCAGCCAAGTCCCAGGGGGCCTTTCACGCGGCTACACCTTC
TRBV10-3	.	TRBJ1-4	.	CAISESTGFNEKLFF	TGTGCCATCAGTGAGTCGACCGGGTTTAATGAAAAACTGTTTTTT
TRBV18	TRBD1	TRBJ1-2	.	CASSPSYGQDSGYTF	TGTGCCAGCTCACCATCTTACGGACAGGACAGTGGCTACACCTTC
TRBV28	TRBD1	TRBJ1-5	.	CASTKIQGVAAQHF	TGTGCCAGCACCAAAATTCAGGGGGTAGCGGCCCAGCATTTT
TRBV5-1	.	TRBJ1-3	.	CASSLRIRQGKDRVWRSGNTIYF	TGCGCCAGCAGCTTACGTATAAGGCAGGGGAAGGATCGGGTGTGGCGTTCTGGAAACACCATATATTTT
TRBV6-5	TRBD1	TRBJ2-7	.	CASSYQFRGWYEQYF	TGTGCCAGCAGTTACCAATTCAGGGGGTGGTACGAGCAGTACTTC
TRBV4-2	.	TRBJ2-7	.	CASSQEWDFLSYEQYF	TGTGCCAGCAGCCAAGAATGGGACTTCCTTTCCTACGAGCAGTACTTC
TRBV6-1	.	TRBJ1-6	.	CASSEQIYNSPLHF	TGTGCCAGCAGTGAACAGATCTATAATTCACCCCTCCACTTT